This is a list of T cell receptor beta chains from one sample in a study of cytomegalovirus exposure and HLA in healthy donors. This table comes from immunoSEQ multiplex PCR, and its TCRdb copy is limited to in-frame clones, with some not included. The sample records some 50,000 clones, about 70% being singletons. The specimen sequenced was PBMCs. The receptors come from a woman aged 45 to 65 in good health and CMV-seropositive. The CDR3 runs from the conserved cysteine through the conserved F or W. The D gene is left open where the match is weak. Expanded clones are given a class, and other clones once, few, many or no size at all.

d_call,clone_size,j_call,v_call,cdr3_nt,cdr3_aa
.,.,TRBJ1-1,TRBV29-1,TGCAGCGTGGGCGCAGGGCCGAACACTGAAGCTTTCTTT,CSVGAGPNTEAFF
TRBD2,.,TRBJ2-5,TRBV9,TGTGCCAGCAGCGTAGTGGCTAGCGGGGTGGGGGCCCAAGAGACCCAGTACTTC,CASSVVASGVGAQETQYF
.,.,TRBJ1-4,TRBV27,TGTGCCAGCAGGCCCTATTTGGACTATGAAAAACTGTTTTTT,CASRPYLDYEKLFF
TRBD2,.,TRBJ2-1,TRBV7-8,TGTGCCAGCAGACTAGCGGGGAGAGTCAATGAGCAGTTCTTC,CASRLAGRVNEQFF
TRBD1,.,TRBJ2-5,TRBV7-2,TGTGCCAGCAGCTTAAGGGGACAGGGTCTCTTCCAGACCCAGTACTTC,CASSLRGQGLFQTQYF
TRBD1,.,TRBJ2-1,TRBV7-9,TGTGCCAGCAGCCCCGGGACAGGGATGAATGAGCAGTTCTTC,CASSPGTGMNEQFF
.,.,TRBJ2-5,TRBV7-2,TGTGCCAGCAGACTCACCCCCTCCGAGGAGACCCAGTACTTC,CASRLTPSEETQYF
.,.,TRBJ2-5,TRBV7-6,TGTGCCAGCAGCTTAATTTCTTTGGTAGTAGAGACCCAGTACTTC,CASSLISLVVETQYF
.,.,TRBJ2-5,TRBV5-8,TGTGCCAGCAGCCCTCGGACCTCAGGGGAGACCCAGTACTTC,CASSPRTSGETQYF
TRBD1,.,TRBJ1-2,TRBV27,TGTGCCAGCAGTTTATCGACAGGGGGCTATGGCTACACCTTC,CASSLSTGGYGYTF
.,few,TRBJ2-7,TRBV7-9,.,CASSFNFASGNSIEYF
.,once,TRBJ1-6,TRBV7-2,TGTGCCAGCAGCCAGGCTCTTAACAGTTGGGTTTCGGCCCTCCACTTT,CASSQALNSWVSALHF
TRBD2,.,TRBJ2-2,TRBV27,TGTGCCAGCGGGCGGGAGACCGGGGAGCTGTTTTTT,CASGRETGELFF
.,.,TRBJ1-2,TRBV7-2,TGTGCCAGCAGCTCCGCGGGGGGGAAGACTGGCTACACCTTC,CASSSAGGKTGYTF
.,once,TRBJ2-1,TRBV5-4,TGTGCCAGCAGCTCGGCGGGAAGGCGGTTCTTC,CASSSAGRRFF
.,.,TRBJ1-2,TRBV5-6,TGTGCCAGCAGCTTGGTGGCAGGGAGGGTGTGGGGCTACACCTTC,CASSLVAGRVWGYTF
TRBD1,.,TRBJ1-2,TRBV30,TGTGCCTGGAGTGAAACAGGGGACGCTGGCTACACCTTC,CAWSETGDAGYTF
.,.,TRBJ1-2,TRBV7-2,TGTGCCAGCAGCTTAGCGGTGACAGTTAACTATGGCTACACCTTC,CASSLAVTVNYGYTF